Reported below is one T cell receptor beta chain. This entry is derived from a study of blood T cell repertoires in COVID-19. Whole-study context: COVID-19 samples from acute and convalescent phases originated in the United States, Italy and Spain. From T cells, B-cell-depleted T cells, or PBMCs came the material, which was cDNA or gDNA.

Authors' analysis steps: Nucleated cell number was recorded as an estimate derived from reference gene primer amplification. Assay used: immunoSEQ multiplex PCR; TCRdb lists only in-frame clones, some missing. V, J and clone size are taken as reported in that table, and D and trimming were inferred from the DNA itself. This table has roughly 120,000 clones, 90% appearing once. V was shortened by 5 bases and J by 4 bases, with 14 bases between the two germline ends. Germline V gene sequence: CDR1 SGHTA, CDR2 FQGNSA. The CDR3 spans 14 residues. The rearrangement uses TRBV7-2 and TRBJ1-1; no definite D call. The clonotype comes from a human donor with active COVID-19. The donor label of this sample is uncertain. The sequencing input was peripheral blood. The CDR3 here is CASSTKVQVTEAFF. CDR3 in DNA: TGTGCCAGCAGCACGAAAGTCCAGGTCACTGAAGCTTTCTTT. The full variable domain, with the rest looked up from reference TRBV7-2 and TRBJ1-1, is GAGVSQSPSNKVTEKGKDVELRCDPISGHTALYWYRQSLGQGLEFLIYFQGNSAPDKSGLPSDRFSAERTGGSVSTLTIQRTQQEDSAVYLCASSTKVQVTEAFFGQGTRLTVV.